A single sample is the source of the 22 T cell receptor beta chains below, sequenced in a study of T cell repertoires in aging, cancer and after chemotherapy (dated by TCRdb to the late 2010s). Sequencing instrument: Illumina MiSeq. Multiplex touch-down PCR with a mixed TRB-A/B primer pool was used to amplify rearranged TRB sequences covering the V, D and J segments. In-frame beta chains were kept once TCRdb had trimmed the public reads at Q25 with fastp and called clones with MiXCR. Identical CDR3 proteins give one entry, which carries the most common genes and DNA. This sample is represented by about 7,100 distinct CDR3 sequences; roughly 34% of them were singletons. The top ten clonotypes cover 4% to 5.5% of the sample. Genomic DNA extracted from peripheral blood, rather than sorted cells or RNA, was used as the source for amplification of TCR beta rearrangements. The sample comprised blood. Every receptor here comes from a human donor in good health.

Of note for this clonotype: A read error is likely, as this CDR3 ends without the conserved phenylalanine or tryptophan. The V and J genes are TRBV6-2 or TRBV6-3 and TRBJ2-3; D gene uncertain. Germline CDR1 and CDR2: MNHEY and SVGEGT. V was clipped by 2 bases and J by 0 bases, with 9 bases between them. This CDR3 has 15 amino acids. The CDR3 DNA sequence: TGTGCCAGCAGTTACACCCCTTATAGCACAGATACGCAGTATTAT. Its translation is CASSYTPYSTDTQYY.

This chain joins TRBV18 and TRBJ2-3, with no clear D. Per the germline V gene, CDR1 is KGHSH and CDR2 is LQKENI. Deletions cut 4 bases from V and 1 base from J, with 9 bases between. The CDR3 has 14 amino acids. CDR3 in amino acids: CASSLSFGTDTQYF. DNA of the CDR3: TGTGCCAGCTCACTAAGTTTCGGCACAGATACGCAGTATTTT.

Comments on this clonotype: Germline is not matched at one junction end, which may reflect a read error. The chain has TRBV18 and TRBJ1-1, with 8 bases identical to TRBD1. The germline gives CDR1 KGHSH, CDR2 LQKENI. The CDR3 sequence is 15 residues long. The CDR3 here is CPSSPTPDRGTEAFF. Here the CDR3 DNA reads TGTCCCAGCTCACCAACCCCCGACAGGGGCACTGAAGCTTTCTTT.

The rearrangement links TRBV12-3 or TRBV12-4 to TRBJ2-1; TRBD2 matches at 8 bases. Trimming at V came to 4 bases and at J to 0 bases, leaving 2 bases not matched to a gene. The CDR3 has 15 residues. The CDR3 sequence: CASSWSGSSYNEQFF. CDR3 DNA: TGTGCCAGCAGTTGGAGCGGGAGCTCCTACAATGAGCAGTTCTTC.

This clonotype has a handful of counts. As DNA, the CDR3 is TGTGCCAGCAGTCTGGCCCCGACTAGCACCCCGACAGATACGCAGTATTTT. Encoded protein: CASSLAPTSTPTDTQYF. The V and J genes are TRBV6-1 and TRBJ2-3; 7 nucleotides line up with TRBD2. The length of the CDR3 is 17 residues. Trimming took 5 bases from V and 3 from J; bases not matched to a gene: 14. Germline CDR1 MNHNS, CDR2 SASEGT.

This chain uses TRBV7-9 with TRBJ2-2, with D possibly TRBD1 on 6 matching bases. The ends were cut back, 4 bases at V and 0 bases at J, with 12 bases in the middle. Germline CDR1 SEHNR, CDR2 FQNEAQ (reference sequence). The length of the CDR3 is 16 residues. The CDR3 spells CASSSERTANTGELFF. CDR3 DNA: TGTGCCAGCAGCTCCGAGCGGACAGCGAACACCGGGGAGCTGTTTTTT.

This clonotype was counted only a few times. V gene TRBV6-2 or TRBV6-3 combines with J gene TRBJ1-4; D might be TRBD1 (5 bases). Germline lookup yields CDR1 MNHEY and CDR2 SVGEGT. Trimming removed 5 bases at V and 5 bases at J, with 12 bases between. This CDR3 is built from 14 residues. The CDR3 reads CASSVGTGNEKLFF. CDR3 bases: TGTGCCAGCAGTGTCGGGACGGGGAATGAAAAACTGTTTTTT.

The chain recombines TRBV7-6 with TRBJ2-3; D may be TRBD1 or TRBD2 (5 bases each). Looked up from germline, CDR1 is SGHVS and CDR2 is FNYEAQ. V was trimmed by 4 bases and J by 0 bases, leaving 11 bases between them. This CDR3 is built from 15 residues. CDR3 DNA sequence: TGTGCCAGCAGCTCCCGGGGCGGGAGCACAGATACGCAGTATTTT. Its protein is CASSSRGGSTDTQYF.

The chain links TRBV13 to TRBJ1-1, with 7 bases aligning to TRBD1. This CDR3 is 16 amino acids long. Trimming removed 5 bases from V and 1 base from J; junction bases left unmatched: 10. Germline CDR1 reads PRHDT; CDR2 reads FYEKMQ (reference sequence). CDR3 sequence (DNA): TGTGCCAGCAGCAATGTCGACAGGGAAGAGAACACTGAAGCTTTCTTT. This translates into CASSNVDREENTEAFF.

This clonotype turned up a few times. This chain uses TRBV6-2 or TRBV6-3 with TRBJ2-3; 8 bases map to TRBD1. The CDR3 is 15 residues long. Per the germline V gene, CDR1 is MNHEY and CDR2 is SVGEGT. With V trimmed by 7 bases and J by 3 bases, 9 bases remained unmatched. CDR3 region: CASKVRTGKTDTQYF. CDR3 bases: TGTGCCAGCAAGGTGAGGACAGGGAAAACAGATACGCAGTATTTT.

There are a few counts of this clonotype. This chain links TRBV6-1 with TRBJ2-7; no reliable D call. This CDR3 spans 13 amino acids. Germline V gives CDR1 MNHNS, CDR2 SASEGT. The V and J ends lost 3 bases and 3 bases respectively, with 9 bases between them. The CDR3 is CASSDRSHYEQYF. The CDR3 coding sequence is TGTGCCAGCAGTGACCGGAGCCACTACGAGCAGTACTTC.

The CDR3: CATSRDTGGAETQYF. DNA for the CDR3: TGTGCCACCAGCAGAGACACAGGGGGAGCGGAGACCCAGTACTTC. The chain uses TRBV15 and TRBJ2-5; 8 nucleotides line up with TRBD1. The junction had 5 bases not matched to a gene; V was cut back by 0 bases and J by 5 bases. This CDR3 spans 15 amino acids. CDR1 is LNHNV, CDR2 YYDKDF, per germline (reference sequence).

In its sample, this clonotype is medium-sized. The V gene is TRBV19, the J gene TRBJ2-1, with 7 nucleotides matching TRBD2. CDR3 length equals 14 residues. V was clipped by 10 bases and J by 0 bases; unmatched bases: 6. Germline CDR1 is LNHDA and CDR2 is SQIVND (reference sequence). CDR3 nucleotides: TGTGCCACCAACCGCGGGGGCTCCTACAATGAGCAGTTCTTC. Protein: CATNRGGSYNEQFF.

A few counts support this clonotype. This rearrangement joins TRBV6-2 or TRBV6-3 to TRBJ1-6; no definite D call. V was shortened by 4 bases and J by 10 bases, with 17 bases between the two germline ends. CDR3 length: 15 amino acids. Germline assignment: CDR1 MNHEY and CDR2 SVGEGT. The CDR3 is CASSSAEVGGSPLHF. The CDR3 DNA sequence: TGTGCCAGCAGTTCCGCGGAGGTAGGAGGATCACCCCTCCACTTT.

By sample share, this clonotype is medium-sized (0.01 to 0.1%). The chain carries TRBV19 and TRBJ2-7; weak D call: TRBD1 (5 bases). V dropped 2 bases and J dropped 5 bases, with 16 bases sitting between them. The CDR3 has 15 amino acids. Per germline, CDR1 LNHDA and CDR2 SQIVND (reference sequence). CDR3 coding DNA: TGTGCCAGTAGTATATCGAAGGCAGGGTCGAACGAGCAGTACTTC. Translation gives CASSISKAGSNEQYF.

This clonotype has just a few counts. The rearrangement joins TRBV5-1 to TRBJ2-1; TRBD2 might be the D (6 bases). Germline V lookup: CDR1 SGHRS, CDR2 YFSETQ. V lost 0 bases and J lost 10, with 17 bases in between. This CDR3 is built from 15 residues. The CDR3 region has the DNA TGCGCCAGCAGCTTGGACGGGGGTTTAGCCCACGAGCAGTTCTTC. This sequence encodes CASSLDGGLAHEQFF.

This clonotype was recorded a few times. The gene calls are TRBV15 and TRBJ2-7; D may match TRBD1 or TRBD2 (6 bases each). Per the germline V gene, CDR1 is LNHNV and CDR2 is YYDKDF (reference sequence). The CDR3 has 14 amino acids. V shed 1 base and J shed 4 bases, with 11 bases lying between them. CDR3 sequence (DNA): TGTGCCACCAGCAGAGTAGGAGGGGGTTACGAGCAGTACTTC. Its protein is CATSRVGGGYEQYF.

By its share, this clonotype is medium-sized. The V call is TRBV6-5, the J call TRBJ1-4, with TRBD1 identical over 10 bases. CDR3 size: 15 residues. Germline loops: CDR1 MNHEY, CDR2 SVGAGI. V gave up 2 bases and J gave up 4 bases; unmatched junction bases: 1. In DNA, the CDR3 is TGTGCCAGCAGTTACAGGACAGGGGGTAATGAAAAACTGTTTTTT. Encoded protein: CASSYRTGGNEKLFF.

This clonotype was seen only a few times. The chain is built from TRBV27 and TRBJ2-5; 9 bases agree with TRBD2. This CDR3 contains 16 residues. Trimming cost V 5 bases and J 4 bases; bases outside gene matches: 11. Germline lookup yields CDR1 MNHEY and CDR2 SMNVEV (reference sequence). CDR3 nucleotides: TGTGCCAGCAGTCCCCGCTTAGCGGGAGTGGTAGAGACCCAGTACTTC. Its protein product is CASSPRLAGVVETQYF.

In its sample, this clonotype was seen a few times. This chain links TRBV6-2 or TRBV6-3 with TRBJ1-2, with a possible D match to TRBD1 (5 bases). With 5 bases removed from V and 5 bases from J, the gap between germline ends came to 18 bases. Germline V gene sequence: CDR1 MNHEY, CDR2 SVGEGT. This CDR3 spans 15 amino acids. As DNA, the CDR3 is TGTGCCAGCAGTCCCCGCGGGAGGGGCGCTTATGGCTACACCTTC. Translated, it gives CASSPRGRGAYGYTF.

This clonotype occurred a few times. The CDR3 sequence is CASSPDHEQYF. CDR3 nucleotide sequence: TGTGCCAGCAGTCCAGACCACGAGCAGTACTTC. The chain links TRBV27 to TRBJ2-7; no firm D call. There are 11 residues in the CDR3. V shed 5 bases and J shed 5 bases, with 7 bases lying between them. The germline V gene has CDR1 MNHEY and CDR2 SMNVEV (reference sequence).

As concerns this clonotype: One end of the junction fails to match germline, which may point to a read error. The gene calls are TRBV30 and TRBJ2-7, with D hard to call. The germline gives CDR1 GTSNPN, CDR2 SVGIG (reference sequence). CDR3 size: 12 residues. The CDR3 region is CAWSVSGYEQHF. The DNA of the CDR3 is TGTGCCTGGAGTGTATCCGGATACGAGCAGCACTTC.